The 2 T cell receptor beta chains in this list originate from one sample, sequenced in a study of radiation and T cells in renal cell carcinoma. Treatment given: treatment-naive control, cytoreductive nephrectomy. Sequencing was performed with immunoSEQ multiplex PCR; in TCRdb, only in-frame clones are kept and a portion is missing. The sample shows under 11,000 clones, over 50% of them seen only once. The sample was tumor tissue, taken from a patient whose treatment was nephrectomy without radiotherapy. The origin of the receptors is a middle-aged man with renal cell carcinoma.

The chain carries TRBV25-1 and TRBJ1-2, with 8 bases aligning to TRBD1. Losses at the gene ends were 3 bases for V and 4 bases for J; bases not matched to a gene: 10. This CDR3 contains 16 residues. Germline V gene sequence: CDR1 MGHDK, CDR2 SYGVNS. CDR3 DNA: TGTGCCAGCAGTGAGACAGGGGTAGATTCAAGCTATGGCTACACCTTC. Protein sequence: CASSETGVDSSYGYTF.

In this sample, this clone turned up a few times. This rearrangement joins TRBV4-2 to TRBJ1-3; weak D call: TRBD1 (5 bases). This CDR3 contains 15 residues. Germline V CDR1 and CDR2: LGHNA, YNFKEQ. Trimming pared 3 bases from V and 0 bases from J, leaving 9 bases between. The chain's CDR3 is CASSQSGLSGNTIYF. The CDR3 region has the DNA TGTGCCAGCAGCCAGTCGGGACTCTCTGGAAACACCATATATTTT.